What follows describes a single T cell receptor beta chain. At one end, the junction sequence differs from germline, possibly due to a read error. Germline CDR1 reads MDHEN; CDR2 reads SYDVKM. The CDR3 is 17 residues long. The sample belongs to a study of metastatic and nonmetastatic thyroid tumors. Study-wide context: Repertoire data that came from the blood and tumor or nodule tissue of malignant and benign thyroid patients were compared.

Per the authors' pipeline: Across clinicopathological groups, CDR3 differences served as the basis for building a distant-metastasis classifier for papillary thyroid cancer. TCRdb reanalyzed the PCR reads with MiXCR. The V and J calls, along with clone size, are taken from TCRdb and not from the paper's own processing. This sample has 20,000 or so clones, with roughly 16% found just once. Among the patients, none had received any treatment before thyroid surgery. This TCR was recovered from a female donor with papillary thyroid cancer or a benign thyroid nodule (not recorded which). Some clones in this sample may be carry-over from other donors' samples. The V gene is TRBV28, the J gene TRBJ2-7; 7 bases line up with TRBD2. Sequencing was done on a sample of tumor tissue. CDR3 region: CAGSLWGGGQFSYGQYF. As DNA, the CDR3 is TGTGCCGGCAGTTTATGGGGGGGTGGACAATTCTCCTACGGGCAGTACTTC.